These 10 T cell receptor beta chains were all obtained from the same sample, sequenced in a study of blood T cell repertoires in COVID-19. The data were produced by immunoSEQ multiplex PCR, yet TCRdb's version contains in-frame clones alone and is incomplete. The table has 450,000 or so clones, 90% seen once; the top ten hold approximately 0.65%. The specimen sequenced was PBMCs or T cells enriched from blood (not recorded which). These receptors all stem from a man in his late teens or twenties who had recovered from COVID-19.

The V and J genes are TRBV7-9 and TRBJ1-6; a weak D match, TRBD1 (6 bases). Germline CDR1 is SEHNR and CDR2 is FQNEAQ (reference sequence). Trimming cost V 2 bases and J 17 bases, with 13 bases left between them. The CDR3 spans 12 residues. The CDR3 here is CASSLQIGQIHF. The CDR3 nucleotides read TGTGCCAGCAGCTTACAGATAGGACAGATCCACTTT. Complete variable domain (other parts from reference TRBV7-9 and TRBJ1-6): DTGVSQNPRHKITKRGQNVTFRCDPISEHNRLYWYRQTLGQGPEFLTYFQNEAQLEKSRLLSDRFSAERPKGSFSTLEIQRTEQGDSAMYLCASSLQIGQIHFGNGTRLTVT.

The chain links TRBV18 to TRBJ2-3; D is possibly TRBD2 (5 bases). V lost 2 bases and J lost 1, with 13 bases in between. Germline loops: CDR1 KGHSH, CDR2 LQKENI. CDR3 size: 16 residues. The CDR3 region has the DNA TGTGCCAGCTCACCAAGTGGCGGGCCTCGCACAGATACGCAGTATTTT. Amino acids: CASSPSGGPRTDTQYF.

CDR3 sequence reads: CASSSYPTGNSPLHF. The CDR3 nucleotides read TGTGCCAGCAGTTCCTACCCAACAGGGAATTCACCCCTCCACTTT. This rearrangement joins TRBV6-5 to TRBJ1-6, with a weak D call TRBD1 (6 bases). The CDR3 spans 15 residues. The V gene's germline CDR1 is MNHEY and CDR2 SVGAGI. V was cut by 4 bases and J by 7 bases, with 14 bases left in between.

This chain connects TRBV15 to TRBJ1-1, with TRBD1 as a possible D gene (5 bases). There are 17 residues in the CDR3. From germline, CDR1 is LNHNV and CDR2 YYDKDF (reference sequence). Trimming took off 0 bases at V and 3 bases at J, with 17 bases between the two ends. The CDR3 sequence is CATSRDRWQGGDTEAFF. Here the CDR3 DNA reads TGTGCCACCAGCAGAGATAGATGGCAGGGCGGGGACACTGAAGCTTTCTTT.

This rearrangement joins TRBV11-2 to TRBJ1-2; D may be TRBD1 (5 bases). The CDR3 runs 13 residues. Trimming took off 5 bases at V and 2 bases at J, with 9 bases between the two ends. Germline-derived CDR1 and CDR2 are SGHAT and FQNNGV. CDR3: CASSPDTNYGYTF. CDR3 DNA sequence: TGTGCCAGCAGCCCGGACACAAACTATGGCTACACCTTC. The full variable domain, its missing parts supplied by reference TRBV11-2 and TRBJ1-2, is EAGVAQSPRYKIIEKRQSVAFWCNPISGHATLYWYQQILGQGPKLLIQFQNNGVVDDSQLPKDRFSAERLKGVDSTLKIQPAKLEDSAVYLCASSPDTNYGYTFGSGTRLTVV.

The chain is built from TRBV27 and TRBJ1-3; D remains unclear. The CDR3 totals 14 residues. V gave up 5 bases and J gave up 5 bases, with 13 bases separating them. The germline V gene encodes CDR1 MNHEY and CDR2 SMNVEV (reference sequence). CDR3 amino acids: CASSPSVDRNTIYF. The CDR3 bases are TGTGCCAGCAGTCCATCCGTCGACAGAAACACCATATATTTT.

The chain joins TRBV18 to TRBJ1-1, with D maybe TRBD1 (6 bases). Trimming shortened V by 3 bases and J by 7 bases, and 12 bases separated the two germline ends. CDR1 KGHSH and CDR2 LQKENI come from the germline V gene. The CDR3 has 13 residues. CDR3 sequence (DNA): TGTGCCAGCTCACCCGGGACACAAGATGAAGCTTTCTTT. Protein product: CASSPGTQDEAFF.

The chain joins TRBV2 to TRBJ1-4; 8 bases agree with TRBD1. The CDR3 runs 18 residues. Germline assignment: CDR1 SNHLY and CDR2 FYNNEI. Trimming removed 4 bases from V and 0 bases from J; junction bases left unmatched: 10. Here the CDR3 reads CASSGQGLMWATNEKLFF. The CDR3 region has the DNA TGTGCCAGCAGTGGACAGGGGTTAATGTGGGCAACTAATGAAAAACTGTTTTTT.

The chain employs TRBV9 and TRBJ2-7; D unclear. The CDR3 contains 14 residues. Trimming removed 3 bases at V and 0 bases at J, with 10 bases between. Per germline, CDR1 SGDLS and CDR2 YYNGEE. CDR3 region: CASSGSHSSYEQYF. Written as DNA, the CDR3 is TGTGCCAGCAGCGGATCCCACAGCTCCTACGAGCAGTACTTC. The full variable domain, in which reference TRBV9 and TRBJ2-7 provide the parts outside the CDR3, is DSGVTQTPKHLITATGQRVTLRCSPRSGDLSVYWYQQSLDQGLQFLIQYYNGEERAKGNILERFSAQQFPDLHSELNLSSLELGDSALYFCASSGSHSSYEQYFGPGTRLTVT.

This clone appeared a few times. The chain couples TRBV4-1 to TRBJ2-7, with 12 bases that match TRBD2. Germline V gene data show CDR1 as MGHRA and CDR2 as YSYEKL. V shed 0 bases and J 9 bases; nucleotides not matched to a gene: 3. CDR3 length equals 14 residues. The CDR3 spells CASSQELAGGSQYF. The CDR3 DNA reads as TGCGCCAGCAGCCAAGAACTAGCGGGAGGCTCGCAGTACTTC.